The rows below give T cell receptor beta chains drawn from one sample of a study of beta chain features in type 1 diabetes. Profiled with immunoSEQ multiplex PCR; TCRdb holds only in-frame clones, not every one. The data hold about 270,000 clones, with roughly an eighth observed a single time. The sample taken for sequencing was naive CD4+ T cells from blood. The source is a man aged 25-45 years with type 1 diabetes. Each CDR3 is given with its conserved first and last residue. D genes are given only for firm matches. For some rows the clone size is stated as once, few or many, or as a class when expanded; others skip it.

NA,TRBD1,TRBV19,TRBJ1-5,TGTGCCAGTGTGGACAGGGGAAGCGTTTATCAGCCCCAGCATTTT,CASVDRGSVYQPQHF
few,NA,TRBV5-1,TRBJ2-2,TGCGCCAGCAGCTTGGCGAACACCTACACCGGGGAGCTGTTTTTT,CASSLANTYTGELFF
NA,NA,TRBV15,TRBJ1-5,TGTGCCACCAGCAGAGATAGGGGGAGGGGTAGCAATCAGCCCCAGCATTTT,CATSRDRGRGSNQPQHF
NA,NA,TRBV5-1,TRBJ2-2,TGCGCCAGCAGCTTGGTTCCAGCCGGGGAGCTGTTTTTT,CASSLVPAGELFF
NA,NA,TRBV7-2,TRBJ2-1,TGTGCCAGCAGCTTTACTAGCAGCTACAATGAGCAGTTCTTC,CASSFTSSYNEQFF
NA,TRBD1,TRBV5-6,TRBJ2-7,TGTGCCAGCAGCCCCGGGACAGGGTTCTACGAGCAGTACTTC,CASSPGTGFYEQYF
NA,NA,TRBV5-1,TRBJ2-7,TGCGCCAGCAGCTTGGCCGGGGGCGAGCAGTACTTC,CASSLAGGEQYF
few,NA,TRBV18,TRBJ2-1,TGTGCCAGCTCGACGACCGGGAGAGACAATGAGCAGTTCTTC,CASSTTGRDNEQFF
NA,TRBD1,TRBV19,TRBJ1-5,TGTGCCAGTAGCGGGGACAGGGGCGCGATGTCGCCCCAGCATTTT,CASSGDRGAMSPQHF
NA,NA,TRBV7-9,TRBJ2-7,TGTGCCAGCAGTCCCCGGACGGGAAACTACGAGCAGTACTTC,CASSPRTGNYEQYF
few,NA,TRBV27,TRBJ2-3,TGTGCCAGCAGTTTCGACAGACGCACAGATACGCAGTATTTT,CASSFDRRTDTQYF
few,TRBD2,TRBV18,TRBJ2-2,TGTGCCAGCTCACCAAAGGGGGATAGCGGGAGCACCGGGGAGCTGTTTTTT,CASSPKGDSGSTGELFF
few,NA,TRBV9,TRBJ2-2,TGTGCCAGCAGCGTAACAGGTTTGGACACCGGGGAGCTGTTTTTT,CASSVTGLDTGELFF
few,TRBD1,TRBV5-4,TRBJ1-2,TGTGCCAGCAGCTCAAGGGACAGGGCTAACTATGGCTACACCTTC,CASSSRDRANYGYTF
few,NA,TRBV6-5,TRBJ2-7,TGTGCCAGCAGTTACGCCTCCGGGTCCTCCTACGAGCAGTACTTC,CASSYASGSSYEQYF
NA,NA,TRBV27,TRBJ2-7,TGTGCCAGCAGTTTGGAGGGACGATACGAGCAGTACTTC,CASSLEGRYEQYF
NA,NA,TRBV7-3,TRBJ2-7,TGTGCCAGCAGCTTATCAGGGGTGCAGGACGAGCAGTACTTC,CASSLSGVQDEQYF
NA,TRBD2,TRBV7-9,TRBJ2-3,TGTGCCAGCAGCCCCCTGACTAGCGGGAGGGCCTCAGATACGCAGTATTTT,CASSPLTSGRASDTQYF
NA,TRBD1,TRBV7-9,TRBJ1-2,TGTGCCAGCAGCTTGACAGGGAGGACATCGGGCGGCTACACCTTC,CASSLTGRTSGGYTF
few,NA,TRBV30,TRBJ1-1,TGTGCCTGGAGTGTTACGGGAGAGGGGAGCGCTGAAGCTTTCTTT,CAWSVTGEGSAEAFF
few,NA,TRBV9,TRBJ2-1,TGTGCCAGCAGCGTAGCTCAGGGGAATGAGCAGTTCTTC,CASSVAQGNEQFF
NA,TRBD2,TRBV5-1,TRBJ2-1,TGCGCCAGCAGCTTTACTAGCGGGAGGGGACTTCAAAGTGAGCAGTTCTTC,CASSFTSGRGLQSEQFF
few,NA,TRBV7-9,TRBJ1-2,TGTGCCAGCAGCTTAGGTTTTATCAGTGGCTACACCTTC,CASSLGFISGYTF
few,TRBD2,TRBV7-3,TRBJ2-2,TGTGCCAGCAGCTTAACGTACGGGGGGATCGGGGAGCTGTTTTTT,CASSLTYGGIGELFF
few,NA,TRBV29-1,TRBJ1-2,TGCAGCGTAACTGCTCCAACACAGGGAAACTATGGCTACACCTTC,CSVTAPTQGNYGYTF
few,NA,TRBV5-6,TRBJ1-2,TGTGCCAGCAGCTTGGAAACGGTCCTTTCTGGCTACACCTTC,CASSLETVLSGYTF
few,TRBD1,TRBV28,TRBJ2-3,TGTGCCAGCAGTTCGGGACAGAACACAGATACGCAGTATTTT,CASSSGQNTDTQYF
NA,NA,TRBV5-4,TRBJ2-7,TGTGCCAGCAGCTATCCCGGGTACGAGCAGTACTTC,CASSYPGYEQYF
NA,NA,TRBV5-6,TRBJ2-2,TGTGCCAGCAGCCAACCCACGGGACTCCCAACCGGGGAGCTGTTTTTT,CASSQPTGLPTGELFF
NA,NA,TRBV10-3,TRBJ2-7,TGTGCCATCAACCCCGGGACTTCCTCCTACGAGCAGTACTTC,CAINPGTSSYEQYF
few,TRBD2,TRBV7-9,TRBJ2-1,TGTGCCAGCAGCCGCGGGACTAGCAATGAGCAGTTCTTC,CASSRGTSNEQFF
few,NA,TRBV19,TRBJ2-5,TGTGCCAGTAGTCTTAAGCGGACCCAACGGGAGACCCAGTACTTC,CASSLKRTQRETQYF
few,TRBD2,TRBV4-2,TRBJ2-7,TGTGCCAGCAGCCAAGATCGGGGTAGCGGGAGTTACGAGCAGTACTTC,CASSQDRGSGSYEQYF
NA,TRBD2,TRBV30,TRBJ2-1,TGTGCCTGGTCTCAGACTAGCGGGGAGAATGAGCAGTTCTTC,CAWSQTSGENEQFF
once,NA,TRBV7-2,TRBJ2-3,TGTGCCAGCAGCTTAGACGCGGACACAGATACGCAGTATTTT,CASSLDADTDTQYF
NA,TRBD1,TRBV7-2,TRBJ2-1,TGTGCCAGCACCGGGACAGTATACAATGAGCAGTTCTTC,CASTGTVYNEQFF
few,NA,TRBV6-5,TRBJ2-7,TGTGCCAGCAGGGCTCGACAGGTTCCCTACGAGCAGTACTTC,CASRARQVPYEQYF
NA,NA,TRBV6-5,TRBJ2-5,TGTGCCAGCAGTCGCAGGTCAACCCAAGAGACCCAGTACTTC,CASSRRSTQETQYF
few,NA,TRBV19,TRBJ1-5,TGTGCCAGTAATAAGAAGGACAGTGGGCATCAGCCCCAGCATTTT,CASNKKDSGHQPQHF
NA,TRBD1,TRBV19,TRBJ1-5,TGTGCCAGTACCGGGACAGGGGACCCAAAAAGGATACAGCCCCAGCATTTT,CASTGTGDPKRIQPQHF
NA,TRBD2,TRBV18,TRBJ2-1,TGTGCCAGCTCACCATTAACGAGGACTAGCGGCAATGAGCAGTTCTTC,CASSPLTRTSGNEQFF
NA,TRBD1,TRBV7-2,TRBJ2-7,TGTGCCAGCAGCTCTCCTCCTCCGGGACAGACATCTCGCTCCTACGAGCAGTACTTC,CASSSPPPGQTSRSYEQYF
NA,TRBD1,TRBV28,TRBJ1-5,TGTGCCAGCAGACAGCCGGGACAGGGCCTCAATTTT,CASRQPGQGLNF
few,TRBD2,TRBV6-5,TRBJ2-7,TGTGCCAGCAGTACCTTGGGGGGGTCTAACTACGAGCAGTACTTC,CASSTLGGSNYEQYF